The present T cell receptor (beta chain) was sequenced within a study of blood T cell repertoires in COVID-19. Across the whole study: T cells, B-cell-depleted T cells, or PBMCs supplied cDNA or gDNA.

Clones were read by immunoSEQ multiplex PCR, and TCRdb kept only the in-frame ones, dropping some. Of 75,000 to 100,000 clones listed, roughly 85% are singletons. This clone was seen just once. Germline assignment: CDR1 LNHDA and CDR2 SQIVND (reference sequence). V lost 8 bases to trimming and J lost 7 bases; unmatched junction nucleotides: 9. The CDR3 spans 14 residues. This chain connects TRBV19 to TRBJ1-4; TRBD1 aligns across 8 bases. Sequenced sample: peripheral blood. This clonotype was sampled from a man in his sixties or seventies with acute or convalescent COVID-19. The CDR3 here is CASAQGANREKLFF. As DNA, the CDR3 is TGTGCCAGTGCGCAGGGGGCGAATCGTGAAAAACTGTTTTTT.